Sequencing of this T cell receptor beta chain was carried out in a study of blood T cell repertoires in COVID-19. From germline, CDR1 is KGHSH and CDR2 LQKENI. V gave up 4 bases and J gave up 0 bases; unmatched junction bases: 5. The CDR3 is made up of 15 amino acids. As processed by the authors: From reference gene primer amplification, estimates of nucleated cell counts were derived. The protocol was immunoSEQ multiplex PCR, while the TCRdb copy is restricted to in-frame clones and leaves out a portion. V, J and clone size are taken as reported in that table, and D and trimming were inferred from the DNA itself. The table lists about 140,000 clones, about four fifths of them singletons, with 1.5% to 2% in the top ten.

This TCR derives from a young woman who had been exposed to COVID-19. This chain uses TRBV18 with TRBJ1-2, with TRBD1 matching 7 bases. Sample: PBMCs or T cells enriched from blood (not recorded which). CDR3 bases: TGTGCCAGCTCACAGGGGGCAGCAGCTAACTATGGCTACACCTTC. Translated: CASSQGAAANYGYTF.